The 26 T cell receptor beta chains given below trace back to one sample, sequenced in a study of CD8 T cells in ankylosing spondylitis (dated by TCRdb to 2016 to 2017). Library preparation employed 5' RACE. The sequencing machine was an Illumina HiSeq 2500. TCRdb's own reprocessing of the public reads used fastp at Q25 and MiXCR and kept productive beta chains. Each record represents a unique CDR3 protein, reported with the most common genes and DNA among its rows. This sample gives 200,000 or so distinct CDR3 sequences in total; under 30% of them show up just once. The biggest ten clones account for 5% to 7.5% of the sample. The source material was blood, either unsorted or a sorted T cell fraction (not recorded which). The source of these receptors is a male donor with ankylosing spondylitis or in good health (not recorded which).

The genes are TRBV12-3 or TRBV12-4 and TRBJ2-7; D unclear. The V gene lost 3 bases and the J gene lost 2 bases, with 14 bases spanning the gap. CDR3 length: 15 amino acids. CDR3 in DNA: TGTGCCAGCAGTTTTCGGGCAGGACCTACCTACGAGCAGTACTTC. It yields the protein CASSFRAGPTYEQYF.

There are a few counts of this clonotype. The V and J genes are TRBV20-1 and TRBJ2-4; D perhaps matches TRBD2 (6 bases). Germline lookup yields CDR1 DFQATT and CDR2 SNEGSKA (reference sequence). Trimming took 0 bases from V and 5 from J, leaving 14 bases between them. The CDR3 length is 15 residues. The CDR3 sequence is CSARDPRLVENIQYF. In DNA, the CDR3 is TGCAGTGCTAGAGATCCGCGACTAGTAGAAAACATTCAGTACTTC.

The V and J genes are TRBV11-1 and TRBJ2-1, with 8 bases aligning to TRBD2. CDR3 length: 16 amino acids. Germline assignment: CDR1 SGHAT and CDR2 FQDESV (reference sequence). V lost 4 bases to trimming and J lost 2 bases; unmatched junction nucleotides: 7. CDR3 sequence: CASSSSGSPTYNEQFF. The CDR3 region has the DNA TGTGCCAGCAGCTCTAGCGGGTCCCCCACCTACAATGAGCAGTTCTTC. Using reference TRBV11-1 and TRBJ2-1 for the parts outside the CDR3, the full variable domain is EAEVAQSPRYKITEKSQAVAFWCDPISGHATLYWYRQILGQGPELLVQFQDESVVDDSQLPKDRFSAERLKGVDSTLKIQPAELGDSAMYLCASSSSGSPTYNEQFFGPGTRLTVL.

V and J are TRBV6-5 and TRBJ2-7; 10 positions match TRBD2. Unmatched junction bases numbered 5, after V lost 0 bases and J lost 6 bases. CDR1 and CDR2 from the germline V gene are MNHEY and SVGAGI. The CDR3 sequence is 15 residues long. The CDR3 is CASSYSGSGRLEQYF. The CDR3 DNA reads as TGTGCCAGCAGTTACTCGGGTAGCGGGAGGCTCGAGCAGTACTTC.

This clonotype was seen many times. The rearrangement joins TRBV12-3 or TRBV12-4 to TRBJ1-5; D gene ambiguous. The CDR3 spans 14 residues. V was clipped by 3 bases and J by 4 bases, with 10 bases between them. The DNA for the CDR3 is TGTGCCAGCAGTTTGGGCAGCAAAAATCAGCCCCAGCATTTT. Amino acids: CASSLGSKNQPQHF.

This chain joins TRBV20-1 and TRBJ2-1; TRBD1 matches 8 bases. Germline CDR1 is DFQATT and CDR2 is SNEGSKA (reference sequence). This CDR3 comprises 17 residues. The junction had 13 bases not matched to a gene; V was cut back by 0 bases and J by 6 bases. The CDR3 nucleotides are TGCAGTGCTAGAGATCTTGGGTCAGGGGGCCCCATCAATGAGCAGTTCTTC. Its protein is CSARDLGSGGPINEQFF.

This clonotype was picked up many times. This chain links TRBV7-2 with TRBJ2-7, with no clear D. V shed 4 bases and J shed 1 base, with 8 bases lying between them. The germline V gene has CDR1 SGHTA and CDR2 FQGNSA. This CDR3 comprises 13 residues. CDR3 in DNA: TGTGCCAGCAGCTCGCGGTCATCCTACGAGCAGTACTTC. Translating it yields CASSSRSSYEQYF.

CDR3: CATTGTDDNSPLHF. CDR3 DNA sequence: TGTGCCACCACTGGGACAGACGATAATTCACCCCTCCACTTT. V and J are TRBV6-1 and TRBJ1-6; TRBD1 aligns across 7 bases. The V gene's germline CDR1 is MNHNS and CDR2 SASEGT. V was clipped by 10 bases and J by 5 bases; unmatched bases: 8. The CDR3 spans 14 residues.

CDR3 coding DNA: TGTGCCAGCAGTCAGACTTCAGATACGCAGTATTTT. The encoded protein is CASSQTSDTQYF. V is TRBV6-6 and J is TRBJ2-3, with D unresolved. This CDR3 spans 12 amino acids. V was trimmed by 5 bases and J by 4 bases, leaving 7 bases between them. Germline V gene sequence: CDR1 MNHNY, CDR2 SVGAGI (reference sequence).

The chain carries TRBV29-1 and TRBJ2-5; the D call may be TRBD1 or TRBD2 (5 bases each). This CDR3 has 12 amino acids. Trimming removed 4 bases at V and 5 bases at J, with 11 bases between. Germline V gene data show CDR1 as SQVTM and CDR2 as ANQGSEA. The CDR3 coding sequence is TGCAGCGTTGGGGACGGTTCGGAGACCCAGTACTTC. Its protein product is CSVGDGSETQYF.

This clonotype was detected a few times. The CDR3 DNA reads as TGTGCCAGCAAGGGGGGGCCCTCCTACAATGAGCAGTTCTTC. Translation gives CASKGGPSYNEQFF. The rearrangement joins TRBV6-1 to TRBJ2-1, with a possible D match to TRBD2 (7 bases). V was trimmed by 7 bases and J by 0 bases, leaving 10 bases between them. Germline V CDR1 and CDR2: MNHNS, SASEGT. This CDR3 has 14 residues.

The J gene is TRBJ2-5, the V gene TRBV29-1; TRBD1 agrees at 9 bases. CDR3 size: 13 residues. CDR1 and CDR2 from the germline V gene are SQVTM and ANQGSEA. The trim removed 4 bases at V and 6 bases at J, leaving 6 bases unmatched. The CDR3 spells CSVGGTGTQTQYF. In DNA form, the CDR3 reads TGCAGCGTTGGGGGGACAGGGACGCAGACCCAGTACTTC.

This clonotype came up many times. The J gene is TRBJ1-2, the V gene TRBV9; no definite D call. CDR1 is SGDLS, CDR2 YYNGEE, per germline. The V and J ends lost 3 bases and 13 bases respectively, with 16 bases between them. The CDR3 consists of 12 residues. DNA for the CDR3: TGTGCCAGCAGCGCGGGCTCCAGATCAGGCACCTTC. This sequence encodes CASSAGSRSGTF.

This clonotype was picked up many times. The genes are TRBV6-1 and TRBJ1-1, with D perhaps matching TRBD1 (5 bases). This CDR3 has 13 residues. In germline, CDR1 is MNHNS, CDR2 SASEGT. V was clipped by 7 bases and J by 4 bases, with 13 bases between them. CDR3: CASTPGGATEAFF. The CDR3 DNA sequence: TGTGCCAGCACCCCAGGCGGGGCCACTGAAGCTTTCTTT.

J is TRBJ1-4 and V is TRBV20-1; 9 bases are a match to TRBD1. The ends lost 3 bases at V and 12 bases at J; junction bases unmatched: 11. CDR3 size: 14 residues. Germline V gene data show CDR1 as DFQATT and CDR2 as SNEGSKA (reference sequence). CDR3 in DNA: TGCAGTGCTAGTAGTGCGGGACAGGGAGGGGAACTGTTTTTT. Translation gives CSASSAGQGGELFF.

The gene calls are TRBV25-1 and TRBJ2-5, with TRBD1 matching over 8 bases. V was pared by 0 bases and J by 5 bases, with 11 bases of the junction left unmatched. This CDR3 contains 17 residues. Germline V gene sequence: CDR1 MGHDK, CDR2 SYGVNS. CDR3 region: CASSEYVRQGPGETQYF. The CDR3 nucleotides are TGTGCCAGCAGTGAATATGTTCGACAGGGGCCCGGGGAGACCCAGTACTTC.

The table lists this clonotype with many counts. The chain couples TRBV5-1 to TRBJ1-2; D gene unclear. Germline V lookup: CDR1 SGHRS, CDR2 YFSETQ. The CDR3 runs to 14 residues. V was cut by 0 bases and J by 6 bases, with 12 bases left in between. CDR3 bases: TGCGCCAGCAGCTTGGAAGGCCCTGCCCATGGCTACACCTTC. Translated: CASSLEGPAHGYTF.

This clonotype was recorded a few times. V gene TRBV29-1 combines with J gene TRBJ1-2; TRBD1 might be the D (6 bases). Germline V CDR1 and CDR2: SQVTM, ANQGSEA. CDR3 length: 13 residues. Trimming pared 7 bases from V and 0 bases from J, leaving 12 bases between. The CDR3 sequence is CSAQTGTNYGYTF. Here the CDR3 DNA reads TGCAGCGCCCAGACAGGCACTAACTATGGCTACACCTTC.

V usage is TRBV20-1 and J usage is TRBJ2-1; 7 nucleotides match TRBD2. Germline values: CDR1 DFQATT, CDR2 SNEGSKA (reference sequence). The junction had 15 bases not matched to a gene; V was cut back by 5 bases and J by 2 bases. The CDR3 is 17 residues long. Written as DNA, the CDR3 is TGCAGTGCTTCATTAGCCCTAAGGGCGGGAGCCTACAATGAGCAGTTCTTC. It yields the protein CSASLALRAGAYNEQFF.

This clonotype has only a few counts. J is TRBJ1-4 and V is TRBV18; 9 bases are a match to TRBD1. Germline CDR1 KGHSH, CDR2 LQKENI. This CDR3 has 15 amino acids. Trimming cost V 3 bases and J 8 bases; bases outside gene matches: 7. The CDR3 nucleotides read TGTGCCAGCTCACCCTCGGGACAGGGCTACGAAAAACTGTTTTTT. Encoded protein: CASSPSGQGYEKLFF.

This chain joins TRBV4-3 and TRBJ1-5; no clear D gene. With 0 bases removed from V and 0 bases from J, the gap between germline ends came to 6 bases. The germline CDR1 and CDR2 sequences are LGHNA and YSLEER. The CDR3 runs 15 residues. The chain's CDR3 is CASSQERHSNQPQHF. The CDR3 DNA follows: TGCGCCAGCAGCCAAGAACGTCATAGCAATCAGCCCCAGCATTTT.

This clonotype was recorded at least ten times. The chain links TRBV10-3 to TRBJ2-7, with D unresolved. V was pared by 6 bases and J by 5 bases, with 8 bases between. Germline V gene sequence: CDR1 ENHRY, CDR2 SYGVKD. CDR3 length: 11 amino acids. In DNA, the CDR3 is TGTGCCATCAGGGAAAAAAACGAGCAGTACTTC. Its translation is CAIREKNEQYF.

This clonotype has ten or more counts. The J gene is TRBJ2-7, the V gene TRBV7-2; 8 bases map to TRBD1. Trimming took 4 bases from V and 2 from J; bases not matched to a gene: 4. The CDR3 is 14 amino acids. The V gene's germline CDR1 is SGHTA and CDR2 FQGNSA. The CDR3: CASSYDRGTYEQYF. The CDR3 DNA sequence: TGTGCCAGCAGCTACGACAGGGGAACCTACGAGCAGTACTTC.

This clonotype was seen repeatedly, ten times or more. CDR3 region: CASSQDSGTLNNEQFF. The CDR3 DNA reads TGCGCCAGCAGCCAAGATTCTGGGACCTTGAACAATGAGCAGTTCTTC. The chain links TRBV4-1 to TRBJ2-1; D may be TRBD1 or TRBD2 (5 bases each). The CDR3 spans 16 residues. Trimming stripped 0 bases from V and 5 bases from J, with 14 bases between. The germline gives CDR1 MGHRA, CDR2 YSYEKL.

The chain employs TRBV7-8 and TRBJ2-2; no clear D. V lost 3 bases and J lost 2, with 7 bases in between. The CDR3 sequence is 14 residues long. Germline V lookup: CDR1 SGHVS, CDR2 FQNEAQ. The CDR3, as DNA: TGTGCCAGCAGCTTGGCCCATAACACCGGGGAGCTGTTTTTT. It specifies CASSLAHNTGELFF.

In its sample, this clonotype was seen many times. The rearrangement joins TRBV6-2 or TRBV6-3 to TRBJ2-1, with 8 bases fitting TRBD2. Germline trimming cut 6 bases from V and 4 bases from J; bases unmatched to any gene: 5. The germline gives CDR1 MNHEY, CDR2 SVGEGT. The CDR3 runs 14 residues. The CDR3 DNA reads TGTGCCAGCAGGAAGCGGGAGCCGTACAATGAGCAGTTCTTC. It translates to CASRKREPYNEQFF.